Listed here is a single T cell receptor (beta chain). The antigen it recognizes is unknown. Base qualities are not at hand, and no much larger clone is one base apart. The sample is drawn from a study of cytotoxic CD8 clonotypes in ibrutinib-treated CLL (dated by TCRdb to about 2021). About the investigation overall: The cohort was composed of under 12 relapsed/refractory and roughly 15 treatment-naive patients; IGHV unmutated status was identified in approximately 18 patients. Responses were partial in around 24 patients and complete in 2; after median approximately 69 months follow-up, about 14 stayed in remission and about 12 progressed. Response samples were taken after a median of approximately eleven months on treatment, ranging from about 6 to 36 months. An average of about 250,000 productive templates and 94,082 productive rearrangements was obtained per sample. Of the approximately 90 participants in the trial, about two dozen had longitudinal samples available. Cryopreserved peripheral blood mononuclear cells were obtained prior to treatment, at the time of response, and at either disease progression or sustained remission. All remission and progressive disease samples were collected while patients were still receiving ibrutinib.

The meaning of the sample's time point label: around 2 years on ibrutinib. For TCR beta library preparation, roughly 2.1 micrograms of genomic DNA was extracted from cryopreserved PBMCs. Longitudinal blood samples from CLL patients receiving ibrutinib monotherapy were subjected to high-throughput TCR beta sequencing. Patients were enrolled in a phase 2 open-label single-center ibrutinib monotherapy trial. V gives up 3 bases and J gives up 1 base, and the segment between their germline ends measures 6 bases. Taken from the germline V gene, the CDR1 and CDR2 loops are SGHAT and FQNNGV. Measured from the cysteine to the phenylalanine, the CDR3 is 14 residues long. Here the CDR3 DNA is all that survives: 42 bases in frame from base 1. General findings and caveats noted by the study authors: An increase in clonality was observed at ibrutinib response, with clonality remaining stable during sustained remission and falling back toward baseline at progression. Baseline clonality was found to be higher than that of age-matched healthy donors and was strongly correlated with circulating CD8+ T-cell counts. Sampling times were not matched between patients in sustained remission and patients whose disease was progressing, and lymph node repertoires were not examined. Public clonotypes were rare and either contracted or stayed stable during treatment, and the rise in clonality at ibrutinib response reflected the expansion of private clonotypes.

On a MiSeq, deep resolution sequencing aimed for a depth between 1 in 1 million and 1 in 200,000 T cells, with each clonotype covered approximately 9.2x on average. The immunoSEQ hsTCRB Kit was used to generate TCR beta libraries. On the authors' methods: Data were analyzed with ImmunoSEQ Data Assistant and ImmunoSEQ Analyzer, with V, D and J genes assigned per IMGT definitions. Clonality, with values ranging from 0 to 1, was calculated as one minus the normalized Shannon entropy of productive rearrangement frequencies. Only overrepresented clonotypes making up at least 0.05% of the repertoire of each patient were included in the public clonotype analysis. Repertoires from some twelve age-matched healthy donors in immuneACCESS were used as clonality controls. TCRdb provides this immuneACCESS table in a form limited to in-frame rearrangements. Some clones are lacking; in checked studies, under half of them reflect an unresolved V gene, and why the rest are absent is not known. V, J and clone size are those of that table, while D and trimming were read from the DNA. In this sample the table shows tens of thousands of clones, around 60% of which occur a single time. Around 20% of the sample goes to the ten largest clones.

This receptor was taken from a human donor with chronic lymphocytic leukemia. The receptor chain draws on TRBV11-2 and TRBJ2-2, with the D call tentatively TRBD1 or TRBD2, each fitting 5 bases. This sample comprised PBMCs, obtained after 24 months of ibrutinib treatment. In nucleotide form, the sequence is TGTGCCAGCAGCTTTGGGGGGAACACCGGGGAGCTGTTTTTT. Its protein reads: CASSFGGNTGELFF.